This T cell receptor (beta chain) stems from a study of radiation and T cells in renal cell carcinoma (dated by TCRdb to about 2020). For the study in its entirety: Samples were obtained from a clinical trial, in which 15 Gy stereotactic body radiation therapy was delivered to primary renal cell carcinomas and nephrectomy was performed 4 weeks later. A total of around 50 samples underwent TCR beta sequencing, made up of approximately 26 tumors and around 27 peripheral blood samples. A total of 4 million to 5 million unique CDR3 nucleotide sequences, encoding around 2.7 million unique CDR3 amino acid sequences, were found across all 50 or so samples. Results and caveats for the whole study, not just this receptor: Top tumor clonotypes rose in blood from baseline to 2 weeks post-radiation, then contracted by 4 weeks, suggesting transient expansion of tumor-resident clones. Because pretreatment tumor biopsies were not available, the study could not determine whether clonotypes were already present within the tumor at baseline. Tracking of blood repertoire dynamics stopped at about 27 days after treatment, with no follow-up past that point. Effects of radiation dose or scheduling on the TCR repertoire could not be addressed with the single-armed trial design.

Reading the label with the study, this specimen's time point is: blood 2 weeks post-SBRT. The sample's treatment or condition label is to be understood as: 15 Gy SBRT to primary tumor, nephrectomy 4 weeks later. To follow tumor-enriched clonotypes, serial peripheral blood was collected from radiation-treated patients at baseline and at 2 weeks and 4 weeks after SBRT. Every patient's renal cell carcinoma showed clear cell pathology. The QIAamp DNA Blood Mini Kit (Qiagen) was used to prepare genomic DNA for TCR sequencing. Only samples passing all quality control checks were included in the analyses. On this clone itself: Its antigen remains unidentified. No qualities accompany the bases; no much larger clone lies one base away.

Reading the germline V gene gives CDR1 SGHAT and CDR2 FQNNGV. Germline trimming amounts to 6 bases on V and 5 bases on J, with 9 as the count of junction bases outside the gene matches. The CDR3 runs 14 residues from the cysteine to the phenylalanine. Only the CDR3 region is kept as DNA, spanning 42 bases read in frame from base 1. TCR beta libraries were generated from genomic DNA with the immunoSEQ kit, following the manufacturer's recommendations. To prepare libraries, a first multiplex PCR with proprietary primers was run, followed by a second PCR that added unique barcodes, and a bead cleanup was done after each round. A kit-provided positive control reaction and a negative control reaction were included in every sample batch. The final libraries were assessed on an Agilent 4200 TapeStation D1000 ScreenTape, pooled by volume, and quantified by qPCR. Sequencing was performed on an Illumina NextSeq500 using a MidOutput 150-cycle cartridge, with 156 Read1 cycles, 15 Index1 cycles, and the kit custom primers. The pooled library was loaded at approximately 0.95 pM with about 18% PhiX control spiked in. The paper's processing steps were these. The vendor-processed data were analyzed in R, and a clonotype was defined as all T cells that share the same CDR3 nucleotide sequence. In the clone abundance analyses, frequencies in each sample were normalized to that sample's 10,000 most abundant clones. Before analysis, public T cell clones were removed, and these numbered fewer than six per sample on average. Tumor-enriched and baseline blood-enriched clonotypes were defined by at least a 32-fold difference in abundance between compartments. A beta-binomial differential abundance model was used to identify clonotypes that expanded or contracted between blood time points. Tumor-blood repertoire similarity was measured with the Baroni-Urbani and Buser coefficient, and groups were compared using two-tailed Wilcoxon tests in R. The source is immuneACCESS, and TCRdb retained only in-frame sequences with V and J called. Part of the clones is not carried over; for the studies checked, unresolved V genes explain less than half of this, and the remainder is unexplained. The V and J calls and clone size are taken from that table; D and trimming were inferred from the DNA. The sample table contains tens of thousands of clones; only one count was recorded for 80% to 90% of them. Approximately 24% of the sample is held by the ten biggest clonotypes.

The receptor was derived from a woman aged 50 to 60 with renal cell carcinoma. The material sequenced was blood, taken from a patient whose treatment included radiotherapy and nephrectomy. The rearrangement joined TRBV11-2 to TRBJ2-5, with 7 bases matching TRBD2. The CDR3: CASSAPTSVETQYF. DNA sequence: TGTGCCAGCAGTGCCCCTACTAGCGTGGAGACCCAGTACTTC.